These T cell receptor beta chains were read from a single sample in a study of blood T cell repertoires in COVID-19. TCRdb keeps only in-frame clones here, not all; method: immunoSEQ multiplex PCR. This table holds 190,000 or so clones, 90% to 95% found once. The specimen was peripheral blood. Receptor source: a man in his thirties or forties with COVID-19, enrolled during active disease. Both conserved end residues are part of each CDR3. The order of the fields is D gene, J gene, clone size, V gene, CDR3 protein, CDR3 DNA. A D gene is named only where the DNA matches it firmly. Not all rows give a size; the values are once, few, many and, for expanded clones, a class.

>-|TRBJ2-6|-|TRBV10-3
CAISEGGTGANVLTF
TGTGCCATCAGTGAAGGGGGAACTGGGGCCAACGTCCTGACTTTC
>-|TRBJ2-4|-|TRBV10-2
CASSDFSRDIQYF
TGCGCCAGCAGTGATTTCTCGAGGGACATTCAGTACTTC
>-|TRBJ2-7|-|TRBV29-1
CSVELAGARYEQYF
TGCAGCGTTGAATTGGCGGGGGCTAGGTACGAGCAGTACTTC
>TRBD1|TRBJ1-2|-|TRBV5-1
CASSSPSSGTGALYGYTF
TGCGCCAGCAGCTCGCCGTCCTCCGGGACAGGTGCCCTCTATGGCTACACCTTC
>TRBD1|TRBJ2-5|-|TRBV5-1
CASSSGTGAVPYQETQYF
TGCGCCAGCAGCTCCGGGACAGGGGCTGTACCGTACCAAGAGACCCAGTACTTC
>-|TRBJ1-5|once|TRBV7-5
CVRSSGQGFCQPQHF
TGTGTCAGAAGCTCGGGACAGGGATTTTGTCAGCCCCAGCATTTT
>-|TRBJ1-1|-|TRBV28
CASRGLRVSEAFF
TGTGCCAGCAGGGGACTGCGGGTGAGTGAAGCTTTCTTT
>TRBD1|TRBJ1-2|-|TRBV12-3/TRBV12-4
CASSGGQPSYTF
TGTGCCAGCAGTGGGGGACAGCCAAGCTACACCTTC
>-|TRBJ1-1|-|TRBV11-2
CASSLVGGTEAFF
TGTGCCAGCAGCTTAGTAGGGGGCACTGAAGCTTTCTTT
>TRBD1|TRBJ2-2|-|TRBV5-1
CASSRQGDGELFF
TGCGCCAGCAGCCGACAGGGCGACGGGGAGCTGTTTTTT
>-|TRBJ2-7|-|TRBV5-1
CASSLQDSYEQYF
TGCGCCAGCAGCTTGCAGGATTCCTACGAGCAGTACTTC
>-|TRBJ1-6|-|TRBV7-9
CASSLQGSSPLHF
TGTGCCAGCAGCTTGCAGGGGAGTTCACCCCTCCACTTT
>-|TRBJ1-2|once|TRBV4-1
CASSPESSSYGYTF
TGCGCCAGCAGCCCGGAGAGCTCGAGCTATGGCTACACCTTC
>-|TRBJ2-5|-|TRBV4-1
CASSLFSGGGETQYF
TGCGCCAGCAGCCTTTTTTCGGGGGGCGGTGAGACCCAGTACTTC
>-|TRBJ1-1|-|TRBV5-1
CASSLVGEGNTEAFF
TGCGCCAGCAGCTTGGTCGGGGAGGGGAACACTGAAGCTTTCTTT
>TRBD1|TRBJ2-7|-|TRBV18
CASSLRQGSYEQYF
TGTGCCAGCTCGCTACGACAGGGCTCCTACGAGCAGTACTTC
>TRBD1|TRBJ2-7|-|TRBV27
CASRWTGGYEQYF
TGTGCCAGCAGATGGACAGGGGGCTACGAGCAGTACTTC
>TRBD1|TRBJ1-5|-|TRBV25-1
CASNSRTGPPYSNQPQHF
TGTGCCAGCAATTCTCGGACAGGGCCCCCATATAGCAATCAGCCCCAGCATTTT